The T cell receptor beta chain under discussion was sequenced for a study of T cell repertoires in cytomegalovirus infection. TCRdb reanalysed the reads using MiXCR and keeps one entry per CDR3 protein. The table records approximately 990,000 distinct CDR3 sequences, around a third of them present only once. V trimming: 4 bases; J trimming: 1 base; junction bases outside the gene matches: 5. Per germline, CDR1 SGHVS and CDR2 FQNEAQ. CDR3 size: 15 residues. This clonotype was found a few times. Its antigen is undetermined. The TCR comes from a human donor in good health (CMV status not recorded). Some clones in this sample may be carry-over from other donors' samples. The chain couples TRBV7-8 to TRBJ1-2; 8 nucleotides match TRBD1. The sample here was cultured CD8+ T cells from PBMCs, taken from culture after CMV antigen stimulation. The CDR3 coding sequence is TGTGCCAGCAGCTACGGACAGGGATATAACTATGGCTACACCTTC. Its translation: CASSYGQGYNYGYTF.